The 5 T cell receptor beta chains below all came from one sample that was sequenced in a study of T cell responses to AZD1222 COVID-19 vaccine. The method was immunoSEQ multiplex PCR; TCRdb's version includes in-frame clones alone and lacks a portion of them. The table includes 30,000 to 35,000 clones, around 88% detected once. Sample: peripheral blood, taken on day 0 of AZD1222 vaccination. The receptors here all came from an adult in good health.

The V and J genes are TRBV5-1 and TRBJ2-3, with 8 bases aligning to TRBD2. Germline-derived CDR1 and CDR2 are SGHRS and YFSETQ. Trimming at V came to 1 base and at J to 3 bases, leaving 4 bases not matched to a gene. CDR3 size: 15 residues. CDR3 residues: CASSLPAGVTDTQYF. DNA of the CDR3: TGCGCCAGCAGCTTGCCAGCGGGAGTGACAGATACGCAGTATTTT.

The chain combines TRBV30 with TRBJ1-4, with 11 nucleotides matching TRBD1. This CDR3 is 13 amino acids long. Losses at the gene ends were 5 bases for V and 7 bases for J; bases not matched to a gene: 3. The germline V gene has CDR1 GTSNPN and CDR2 SVGIG (reference sequence). CDR3 residues: CAWGGQGGEKLFF. The CDR3 DNA sequence: TGTGCCTGGGGGGGACAGGGGGGTGAAAAACTGTTTTTT. Together with reference TRBV30 and TRBJ1-4, the CDR3 gives the full variable domain: SQTIHQWPATLVQPVGSPLSLECTVEGTSNPNLYWYRQAAGRGLQLLFYSVGIGQISSEVPQNLSASRPQDRQFILSSKKLLLSDSGFYLCAWGGQGGEKLFFGSGTQLSVL.

This chain uses TRBV5-1 with TRBJ2-2; possibly TRBD2 for D (6 bases). The CDR3 has 15 amino acids. CDR1 and CDR2 from the germline V gene are SGHRS and YFSETQ. With 0 bases removed from V and 4 bases from J, the gap between germline ends came to 10 bases. In nucleotides, the CDR3 is TGCGCCAGCAGCTTGGCGGGACTGGCCACCGGGGAGCTGTTTTTT. This sequence encodes CASSLAGLATGELFF.

The chain uses TRBV24-1 and TRBJ2-1; weak D call: TRBD1 (5 bases). The V gene lost 3 bases and the J gene lost 7 bases, with 12 bases spanning the gap. Looked up from germline, CDR1 is KGHDR and CDR2 is SFDVKD. The CDR3 extends over 14 amino acids. CDR3 sequence: CATSDGAGRNEQFF. DNA for the CDR3: TGTGCCACCAGTGATGGTGCAGGGCGGAATGAGCAGTTCTTC.

V and J are TRBV18 and TRBJ2-5; D gene unclear. Trimming took off 0 bases at V and 9 bases at J, with 14 bases between the two ends. CDR1 and CDR2 from the germline V gene are KGHSH and LQKENI. This CDR3 is built from 14 residues. CDR3 loop: CASSPPLDNSAQYF. CDR3 nucleotide sequence: TGTGCCAGCTCACCACCTCTAGACAACAGCGCCCAGTACTTC.